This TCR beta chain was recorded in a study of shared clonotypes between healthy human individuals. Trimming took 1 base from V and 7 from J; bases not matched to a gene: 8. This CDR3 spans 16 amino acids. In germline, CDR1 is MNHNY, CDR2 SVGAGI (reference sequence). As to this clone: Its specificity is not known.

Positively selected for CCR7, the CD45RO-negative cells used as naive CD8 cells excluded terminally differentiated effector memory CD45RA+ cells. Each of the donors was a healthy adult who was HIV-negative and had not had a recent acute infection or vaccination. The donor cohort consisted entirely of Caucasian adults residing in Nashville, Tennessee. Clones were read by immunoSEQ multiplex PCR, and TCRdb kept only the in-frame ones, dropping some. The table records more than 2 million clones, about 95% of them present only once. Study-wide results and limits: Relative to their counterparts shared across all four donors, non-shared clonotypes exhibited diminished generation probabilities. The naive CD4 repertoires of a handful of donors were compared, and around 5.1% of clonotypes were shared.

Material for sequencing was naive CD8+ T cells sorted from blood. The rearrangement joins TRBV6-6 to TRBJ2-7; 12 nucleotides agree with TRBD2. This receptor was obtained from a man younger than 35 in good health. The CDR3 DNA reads TGTGCCAGCAGTTACTATCTAGCGGGAGGGCCGGATGAGCAGTACTTC. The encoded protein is CASSYYLAGGPDEQYF.